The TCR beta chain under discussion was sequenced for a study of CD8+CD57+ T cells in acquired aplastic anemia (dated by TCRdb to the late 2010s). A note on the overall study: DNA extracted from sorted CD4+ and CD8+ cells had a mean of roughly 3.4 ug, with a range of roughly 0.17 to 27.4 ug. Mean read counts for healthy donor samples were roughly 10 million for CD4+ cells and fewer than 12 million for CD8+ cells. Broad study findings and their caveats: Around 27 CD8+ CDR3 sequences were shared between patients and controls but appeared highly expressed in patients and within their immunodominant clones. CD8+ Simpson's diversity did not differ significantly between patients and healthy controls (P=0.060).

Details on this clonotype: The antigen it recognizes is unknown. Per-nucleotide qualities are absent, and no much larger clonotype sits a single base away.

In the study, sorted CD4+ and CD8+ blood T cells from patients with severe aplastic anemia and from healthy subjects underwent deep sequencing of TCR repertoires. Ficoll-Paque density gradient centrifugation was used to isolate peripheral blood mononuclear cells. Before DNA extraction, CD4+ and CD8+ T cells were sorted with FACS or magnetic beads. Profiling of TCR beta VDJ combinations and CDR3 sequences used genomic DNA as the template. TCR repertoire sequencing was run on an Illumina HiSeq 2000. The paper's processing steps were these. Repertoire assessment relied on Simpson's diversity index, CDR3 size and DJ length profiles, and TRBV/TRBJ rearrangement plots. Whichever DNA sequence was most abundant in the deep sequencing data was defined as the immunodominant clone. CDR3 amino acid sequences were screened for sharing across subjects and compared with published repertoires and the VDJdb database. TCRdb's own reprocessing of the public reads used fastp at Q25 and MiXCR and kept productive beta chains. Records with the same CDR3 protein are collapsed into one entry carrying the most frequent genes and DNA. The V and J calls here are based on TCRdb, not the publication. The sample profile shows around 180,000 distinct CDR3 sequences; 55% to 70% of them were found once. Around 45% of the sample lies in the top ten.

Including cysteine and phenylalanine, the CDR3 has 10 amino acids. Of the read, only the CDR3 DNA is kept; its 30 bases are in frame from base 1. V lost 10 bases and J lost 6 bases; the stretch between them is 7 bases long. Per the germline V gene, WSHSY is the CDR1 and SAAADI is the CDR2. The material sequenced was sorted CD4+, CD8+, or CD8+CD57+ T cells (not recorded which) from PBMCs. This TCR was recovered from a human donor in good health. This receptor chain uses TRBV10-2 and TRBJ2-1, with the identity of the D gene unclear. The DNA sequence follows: TGCGCCATTCCGTCCAATGAGCAGTTCTTC. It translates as CAIPSNEQFF.